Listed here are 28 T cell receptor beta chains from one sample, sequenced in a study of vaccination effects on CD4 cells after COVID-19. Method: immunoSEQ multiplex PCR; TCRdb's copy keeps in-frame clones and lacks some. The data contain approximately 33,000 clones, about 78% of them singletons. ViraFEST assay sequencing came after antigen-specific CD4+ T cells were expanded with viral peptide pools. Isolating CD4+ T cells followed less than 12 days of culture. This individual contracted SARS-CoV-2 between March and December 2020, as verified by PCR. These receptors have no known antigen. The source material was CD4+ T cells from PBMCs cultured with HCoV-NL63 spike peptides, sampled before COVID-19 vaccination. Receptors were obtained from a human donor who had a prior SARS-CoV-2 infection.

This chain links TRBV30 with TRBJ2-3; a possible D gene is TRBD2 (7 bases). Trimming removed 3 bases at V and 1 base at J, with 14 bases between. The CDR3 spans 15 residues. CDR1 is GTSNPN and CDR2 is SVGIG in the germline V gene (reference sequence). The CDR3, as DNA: TGTGCCTGGAGGATCGGGGGGCGCGGCACAGATACGCAGTATTTT. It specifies CAWRIGGRGTDTQYF. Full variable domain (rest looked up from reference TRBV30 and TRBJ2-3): SQTIHQWPATLVQPVGSPLSLECTVEGTSNPNLYWYRQAAGRGLQLLFYSVGIGQISSEVPQNLSASRPQDRQFILSSKKLLLSDSGFYLCAWRIGGRGTDTQYFGPGTRLTVL.

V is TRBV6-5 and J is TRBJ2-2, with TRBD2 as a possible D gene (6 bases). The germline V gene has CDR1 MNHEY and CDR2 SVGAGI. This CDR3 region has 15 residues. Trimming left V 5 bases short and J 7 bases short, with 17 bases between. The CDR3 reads CASSPLRLGGGELFF. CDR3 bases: TGTGCCAGCAGTCCCCTTCGGCTGGGGGGCGGGGAGCTGTTTTTT.

In DNA, the CDR3 is TGTGCCAGAAGCTTGGGGCTAGCGGACAATTACAATGAGCAGTTCTTC. Translating it yields CARSLGLADNYNEQFF. This chain links TRBV5-3 with TRBJ2-1; TRBD2 aligns across 7 bases. TRBV5-3 is designated an ORF whose function remains uncertain. The CDR3 loop spans 16 amino acids. J lost 4 bases, V lost 0 bases, and 7 bases had no gene match.

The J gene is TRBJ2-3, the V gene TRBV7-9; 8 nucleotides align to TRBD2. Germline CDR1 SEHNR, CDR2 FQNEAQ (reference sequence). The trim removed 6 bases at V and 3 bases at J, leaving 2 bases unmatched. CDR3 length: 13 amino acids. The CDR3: CASRLADTDTQYF. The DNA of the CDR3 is TGTGCCAGCAGACTAGCGGATACAGATACGCAGTATTTT.

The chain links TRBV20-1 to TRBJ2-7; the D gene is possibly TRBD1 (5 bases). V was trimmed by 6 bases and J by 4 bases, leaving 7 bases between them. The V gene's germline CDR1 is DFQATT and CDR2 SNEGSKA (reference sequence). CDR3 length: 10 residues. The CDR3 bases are TGCAGTGCAGGGGCATACGAGCAGTACTTC. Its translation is CSAGAYEQYF.

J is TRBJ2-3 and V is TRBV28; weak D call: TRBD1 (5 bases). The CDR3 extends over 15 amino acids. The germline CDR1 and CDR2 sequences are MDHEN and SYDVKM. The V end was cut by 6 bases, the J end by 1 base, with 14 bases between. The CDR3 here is CASSAVRGGTDTQYF. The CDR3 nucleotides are TGTGCCAGCAGCGCCGTTAGGGGCGGCACAGATACGCAGTATTTT.

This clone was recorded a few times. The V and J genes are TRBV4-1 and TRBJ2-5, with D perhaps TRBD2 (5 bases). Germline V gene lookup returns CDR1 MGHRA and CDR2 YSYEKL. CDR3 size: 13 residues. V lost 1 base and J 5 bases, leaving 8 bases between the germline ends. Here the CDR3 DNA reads TGCGCCAGCAGCCAAGGATGGAGGGAGACCCAGTACTTC. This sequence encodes CASSQGWRETQYF.

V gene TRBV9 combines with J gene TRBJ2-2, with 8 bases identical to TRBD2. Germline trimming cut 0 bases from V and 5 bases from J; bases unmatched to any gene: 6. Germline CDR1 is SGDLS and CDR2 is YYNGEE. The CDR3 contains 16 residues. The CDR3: CASSVASSGVTGELFF. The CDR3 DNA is TGTGCCAGCAGCGTAGCGAGTAGCGGGGTTACCGGGGAGCTGTTTTTT.

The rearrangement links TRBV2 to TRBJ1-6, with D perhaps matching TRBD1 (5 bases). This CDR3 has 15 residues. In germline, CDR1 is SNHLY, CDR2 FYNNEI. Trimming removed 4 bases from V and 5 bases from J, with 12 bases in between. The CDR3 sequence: CASSVGGGNNSPLHF. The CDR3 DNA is TGTGCCAGCAGTGTCGGTGGGGGTAATAATTCACCCCTCCACTTT.

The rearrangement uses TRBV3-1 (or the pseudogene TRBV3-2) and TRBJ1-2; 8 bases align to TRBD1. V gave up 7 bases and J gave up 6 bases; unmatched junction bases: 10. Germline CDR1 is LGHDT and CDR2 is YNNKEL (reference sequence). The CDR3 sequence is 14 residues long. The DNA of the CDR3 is TGTGCCAGCAACCGGGCAGGGGGCGTAGATGGCTACACCTTC. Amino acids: CASNRAGGVDGYTF.

This CDR3 reads CASSDDRGYGYTF. CDR3 bases: TGTGCCAGCAGTGATGACAGGGGATATGGCTACACCTTC. V is TRBV6-1 and J is TRBJ1-2; the match to TRBD1 covers 8 bases. In germline, CDR1 is MNHNS, CDR2 SASEGT. J was trimmed by 5 bases and V by 3 bases; bases with no gene match: 2. The CDR3 length is 13 residues.

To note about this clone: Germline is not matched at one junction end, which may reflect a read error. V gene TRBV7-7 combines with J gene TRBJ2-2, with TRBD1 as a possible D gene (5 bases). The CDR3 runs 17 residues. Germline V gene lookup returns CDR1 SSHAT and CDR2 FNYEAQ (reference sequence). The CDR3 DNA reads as TGTGCTAGCAGCTTAGGAGAACAGACAGCGAACACCGGGGAGCTGTTTTTT. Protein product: CASSLGEQTANTGELFF.

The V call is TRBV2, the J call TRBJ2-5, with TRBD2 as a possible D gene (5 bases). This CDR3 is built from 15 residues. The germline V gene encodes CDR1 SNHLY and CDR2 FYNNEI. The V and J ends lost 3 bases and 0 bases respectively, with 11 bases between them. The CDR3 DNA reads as TGTGCCAGCAGTGATCGGGGATTAAACCAAGAGACCCAGTACTTC. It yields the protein CASSDRGLNQETQYF.

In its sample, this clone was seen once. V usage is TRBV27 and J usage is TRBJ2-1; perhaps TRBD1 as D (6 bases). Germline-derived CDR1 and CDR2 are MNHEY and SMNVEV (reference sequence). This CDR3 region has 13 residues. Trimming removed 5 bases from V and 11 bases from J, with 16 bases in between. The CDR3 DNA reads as TGTGCCAGCAGTACCCCCGCCGGGACAAAGCAGTTCTTC. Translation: CASSTPAGTKQFF.

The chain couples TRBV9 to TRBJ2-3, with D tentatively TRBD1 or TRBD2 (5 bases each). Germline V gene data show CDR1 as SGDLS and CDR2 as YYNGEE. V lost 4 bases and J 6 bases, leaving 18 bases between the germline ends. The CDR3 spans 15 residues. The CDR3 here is CASSRGPELSDTQYF. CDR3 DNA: TGTGCCAGCAGCAGGGGACCCGAATTGTCGGATACGCAGTATTTT.

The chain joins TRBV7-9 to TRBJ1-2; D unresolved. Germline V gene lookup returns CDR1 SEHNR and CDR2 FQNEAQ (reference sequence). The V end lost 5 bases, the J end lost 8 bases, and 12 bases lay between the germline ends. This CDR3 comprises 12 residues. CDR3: CASSLRASGYTF. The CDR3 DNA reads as TGTGCCAGCAGCCTACGGGCATCCGGCTACACCTTC. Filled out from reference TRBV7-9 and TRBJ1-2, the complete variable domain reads DTGVSQNPRHKITKRGQNVTFRCDPISEHNRLYWYRQTLGQGPEFLTYFQNEAQLEKSRLLSDRFSAERPKGSFSTLEIQRTEQGDSAMYLCASSLRASGYTFGSGTRLTVV.

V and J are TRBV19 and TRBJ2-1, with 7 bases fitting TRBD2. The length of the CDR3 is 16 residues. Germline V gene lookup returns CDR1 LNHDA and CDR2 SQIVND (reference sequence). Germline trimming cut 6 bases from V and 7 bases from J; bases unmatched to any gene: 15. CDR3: CASSSPGRESGNEQFF. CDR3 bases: TGTGCCAGTAGCTCGCCGGGGAGGGAGAGTGGGAATGAGCAGTTCTTC.

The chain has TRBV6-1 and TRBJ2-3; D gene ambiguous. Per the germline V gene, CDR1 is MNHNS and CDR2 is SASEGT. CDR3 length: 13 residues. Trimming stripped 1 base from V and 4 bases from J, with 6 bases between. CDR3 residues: CASSEVRADTQYF. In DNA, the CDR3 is TGTGCCAGCAGTGAAGTAAGGGCAGATACGCAGTATTTT.

The CDR3 is CASSPGTANTGELFF. The CDR3 DNA sequence: TGTGCCAGCAGCCCCGGGACAGCGAACACCGGGGAGCTGTTTTTT. This chain uses TRBV6-5 with TRBJ2-2, with TRBD1 identical over 7 bases. Trimming removed 6 bases from V and 0 bases from J; junction bases left unmatched: 4. The CDR3 runs to 15 residues. Looked up from germline, CDR1 is MNHEY and CDR2 is SVGAGI.

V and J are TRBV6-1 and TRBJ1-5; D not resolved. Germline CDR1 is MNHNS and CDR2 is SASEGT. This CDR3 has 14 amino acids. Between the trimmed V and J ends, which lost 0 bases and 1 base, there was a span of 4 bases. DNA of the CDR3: TGTGCCAGCAGTGAAGCGGGAAGCAATCAGCCCCAGCATTTT. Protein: CASSEAGSNQPQHF.

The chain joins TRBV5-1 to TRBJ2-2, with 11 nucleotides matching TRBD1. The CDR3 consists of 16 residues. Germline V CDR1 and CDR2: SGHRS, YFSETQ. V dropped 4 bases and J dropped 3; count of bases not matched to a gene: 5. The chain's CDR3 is CASSLRTGGYTGELFF. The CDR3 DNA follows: TGCGCCAGCAGCCTAAGGACAGGGGGCTACACCGGGGAGCTGTTTTTT.

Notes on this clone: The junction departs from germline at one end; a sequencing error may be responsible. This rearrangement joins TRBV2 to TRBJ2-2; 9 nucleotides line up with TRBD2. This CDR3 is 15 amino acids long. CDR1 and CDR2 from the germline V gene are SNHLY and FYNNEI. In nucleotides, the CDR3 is TGTGCCAGCAATGAACTAGCGGGTTGGTCCGGGGAGCTGTTTTTT. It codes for CASNELAGWSGELFF.

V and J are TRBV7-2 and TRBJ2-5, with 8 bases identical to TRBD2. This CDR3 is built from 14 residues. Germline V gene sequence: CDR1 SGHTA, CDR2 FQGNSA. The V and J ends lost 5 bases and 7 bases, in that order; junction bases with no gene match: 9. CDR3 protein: CASSLDGSGGTQYF. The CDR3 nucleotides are TGTGCCAGCAGCCTGGATGGCAGCGGGGGGACCCAGTACTTC.

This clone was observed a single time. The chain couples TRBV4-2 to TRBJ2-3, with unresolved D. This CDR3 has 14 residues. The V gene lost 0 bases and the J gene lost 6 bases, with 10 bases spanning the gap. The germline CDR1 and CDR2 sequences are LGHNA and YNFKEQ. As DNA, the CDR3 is TGTGCCAGCAGCCAAGAGACCTCGGAGGATACGCAGTATTTT. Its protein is CASSQETSEDTQYF.

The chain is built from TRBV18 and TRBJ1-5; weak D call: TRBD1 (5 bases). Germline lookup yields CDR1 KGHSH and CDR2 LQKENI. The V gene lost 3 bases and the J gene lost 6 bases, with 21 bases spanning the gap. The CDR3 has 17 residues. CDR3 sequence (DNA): TGTGCCAGCTCACCTTTCCGAAAGGGGTGGCAAGGTCAGCCCCAGCATTTT. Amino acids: CASSPFRKGWQGQPQHF. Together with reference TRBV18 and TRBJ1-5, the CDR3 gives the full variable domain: NAGVMQNPRHLVRRRGQEARLRCSPMKGHSHVYWYRQLPEEGLKFMVYLQKENIIDESGMPKERFSAEFPKEGPSILRIQQVVRGDSAAYFCASSPFRKGWQGQPQHFGDGTRLSIL.

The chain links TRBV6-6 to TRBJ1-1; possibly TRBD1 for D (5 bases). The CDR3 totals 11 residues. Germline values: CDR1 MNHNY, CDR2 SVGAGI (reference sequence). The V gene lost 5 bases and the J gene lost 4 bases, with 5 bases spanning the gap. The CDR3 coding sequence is TGTGCCAGCAGTCAGGGCACTGAAGCTTTCTTT. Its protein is CASSQGTEAFF.

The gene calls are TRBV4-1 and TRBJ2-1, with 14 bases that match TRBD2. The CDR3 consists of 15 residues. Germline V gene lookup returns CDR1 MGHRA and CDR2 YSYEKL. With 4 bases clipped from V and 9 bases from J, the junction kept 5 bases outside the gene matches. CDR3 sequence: CASSPGLAGVGEQFF. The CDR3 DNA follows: TGCGCCAGCAGCCCGGGACTAGCGGGAGTTGGTGAGCAGTTCTTC.

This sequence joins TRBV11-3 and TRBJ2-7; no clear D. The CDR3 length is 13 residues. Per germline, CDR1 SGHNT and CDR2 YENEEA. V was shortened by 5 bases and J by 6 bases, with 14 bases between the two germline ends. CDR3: CASSQERTGEQYF. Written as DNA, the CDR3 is TGTGCCAGCAGCCAAGAAAGGACGGGCGAGCAGTACTTC.